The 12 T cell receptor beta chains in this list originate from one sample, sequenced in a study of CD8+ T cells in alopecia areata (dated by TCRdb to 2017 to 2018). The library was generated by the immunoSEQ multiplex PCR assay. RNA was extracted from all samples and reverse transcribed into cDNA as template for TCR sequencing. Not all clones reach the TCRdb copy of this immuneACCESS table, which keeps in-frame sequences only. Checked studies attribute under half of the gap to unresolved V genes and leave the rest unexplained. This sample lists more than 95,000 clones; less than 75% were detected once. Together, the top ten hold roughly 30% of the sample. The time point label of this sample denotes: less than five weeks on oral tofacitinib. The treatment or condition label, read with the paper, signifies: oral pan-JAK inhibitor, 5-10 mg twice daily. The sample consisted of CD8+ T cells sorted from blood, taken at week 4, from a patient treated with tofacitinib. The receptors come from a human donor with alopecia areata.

The CDR3 region is CASSDLEQFF. In DNA, the CDR3 is TGTGCCAGCAGTGACTTGGAGCAGTTCTTC. The rearrangement joins TRBV25-1 to TRBJ2-1; D gene ambiguous. The ends were cut back, 3 bases at V and 10 bases at J, with 4 bases in the middle. This CDR3 region has 10 residues. The germline V gene encodes CDR1 MGHDK and CDR2 SYGVNS.

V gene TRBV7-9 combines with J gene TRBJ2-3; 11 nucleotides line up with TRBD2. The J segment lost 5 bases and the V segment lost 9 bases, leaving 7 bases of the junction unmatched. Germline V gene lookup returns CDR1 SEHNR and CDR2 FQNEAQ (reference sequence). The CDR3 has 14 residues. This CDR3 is CARRLAGILDTQYF. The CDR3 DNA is TGTGCCAGAAGACTAGCGGGGATCTTAGATACGCAGTATTTT.

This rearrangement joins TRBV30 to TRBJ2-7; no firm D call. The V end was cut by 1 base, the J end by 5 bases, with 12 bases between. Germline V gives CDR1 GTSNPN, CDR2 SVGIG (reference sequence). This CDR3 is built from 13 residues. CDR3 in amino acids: CAWSALQVDEQYF. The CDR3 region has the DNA TGTGCCTGGAGTGCCCTGCAGGTGGACGAGCAGTACTTC.

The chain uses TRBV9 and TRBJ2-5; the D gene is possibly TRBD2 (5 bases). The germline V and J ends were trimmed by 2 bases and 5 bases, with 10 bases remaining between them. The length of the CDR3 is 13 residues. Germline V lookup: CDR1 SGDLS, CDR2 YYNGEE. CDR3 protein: CASSVEGVETQYF. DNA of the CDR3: TGTGCCAGCAGCGTTGAGGGAGTCGAGACCCAGTACTTC.

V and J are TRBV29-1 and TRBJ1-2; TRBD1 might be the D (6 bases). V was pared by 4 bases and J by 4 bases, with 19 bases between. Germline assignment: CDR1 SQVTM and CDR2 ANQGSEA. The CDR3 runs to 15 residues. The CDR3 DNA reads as TGCAGCGTTGGGGTAGGGGACATCCCTAGCTATGGCTACACCTTC. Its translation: CSVGVGDIPSYGYTF.

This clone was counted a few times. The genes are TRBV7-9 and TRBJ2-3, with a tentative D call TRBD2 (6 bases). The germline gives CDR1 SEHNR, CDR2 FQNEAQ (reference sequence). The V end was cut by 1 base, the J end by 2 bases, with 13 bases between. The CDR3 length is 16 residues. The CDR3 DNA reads TGTGCCAGCAGCTTAGACGGGGTAGCGGTCACAGATACGCAGTATTTT. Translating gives CASSLDGVAVTDTQYF.

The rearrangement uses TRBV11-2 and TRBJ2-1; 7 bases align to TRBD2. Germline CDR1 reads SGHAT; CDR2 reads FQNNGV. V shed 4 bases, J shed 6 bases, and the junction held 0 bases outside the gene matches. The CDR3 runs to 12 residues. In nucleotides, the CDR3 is TGTGCCAGCAGCTGGGGGGGCAATGAGCAGTTCTTC. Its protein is CASSWGGNEQFF.

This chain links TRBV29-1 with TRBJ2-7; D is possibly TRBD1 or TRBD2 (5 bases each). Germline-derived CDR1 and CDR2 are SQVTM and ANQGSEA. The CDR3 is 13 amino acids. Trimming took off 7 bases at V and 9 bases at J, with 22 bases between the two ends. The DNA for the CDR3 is TGCAGCGGCCAGCCCGGGGACCACTGCGTGCAGTACTTC. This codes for CSGQPGDHCVQYF.

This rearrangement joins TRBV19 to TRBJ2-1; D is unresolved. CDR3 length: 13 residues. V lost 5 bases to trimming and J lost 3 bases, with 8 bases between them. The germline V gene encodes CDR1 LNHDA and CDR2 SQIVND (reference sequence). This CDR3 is CASSVYSYNEQFF. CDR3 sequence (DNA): TGTGCCAGTAGTGTTTACAGCTACAATGAGCAGTTCTTC.

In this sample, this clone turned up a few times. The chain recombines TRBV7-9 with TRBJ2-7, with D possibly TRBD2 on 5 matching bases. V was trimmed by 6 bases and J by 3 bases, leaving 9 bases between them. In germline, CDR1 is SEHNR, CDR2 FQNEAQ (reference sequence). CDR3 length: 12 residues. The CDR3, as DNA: TGTGCCAGCAGACTAGACAACTACGAGCAGTACTTC. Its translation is CASRLDNYEQYF.

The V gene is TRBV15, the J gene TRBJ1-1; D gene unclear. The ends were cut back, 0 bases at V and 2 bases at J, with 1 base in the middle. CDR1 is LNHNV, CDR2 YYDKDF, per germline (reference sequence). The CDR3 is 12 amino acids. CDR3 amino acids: CATSRENTEAFF. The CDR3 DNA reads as TGTGCCACCAGCAGAGAAAACACTGAAGCTTTCTTT.

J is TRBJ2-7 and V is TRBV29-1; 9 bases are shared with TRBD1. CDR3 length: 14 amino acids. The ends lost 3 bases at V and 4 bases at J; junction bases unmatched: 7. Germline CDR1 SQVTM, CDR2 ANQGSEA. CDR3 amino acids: CSVDPGTGSYEQYF. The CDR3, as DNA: TGCAGCGTTGATCCCGGGACAGGGTCGTACGAGCAGTACTTC.